The clone carrying this TCR beta chain was seen ten or more times. V gave up 4 bases and J gave up 2 bases, with 24 bases separating them. Per germline, CDR1 SQVTM and CDR2 ANQGSEA. The CDR3 contains 17 residues. For repertoire sequencing, the TCR beta CDR3 regions were amplified from RNA transcripts. An initial RT-PCR round employing HTBI primers preceded a second-round multiplex PCR. TCRdb re-analysed the multiplex PCR reads in MiXCR, keeping a single row per CDR3 protein. The data hold some 350,000 distinct CDR3 sequences, with 17% observed a single time. The sample comes from a study of Graves' ophthalmopathy and Graves' hyperthyroidism. Clinical symptoms, serum thyroxine, TRAb, thyroid ultrasound and orbital computed tomography formed the basis of diagnosis.

The chain links TRBV29-1 to TRBJ2-7, with D hard to call. Sequenced: peripheral blood. This receptor was identified in an adult woman with stable Graves' hyperthyroidism. The CDR3 spells CSVVSVASPGTTYEQYF. The CDR3 coding sequence is TGCAGCGTTGTGTCAGTAGCCAGCCCGGGTACTACCTACGAGCAGTACTTC.